The next 17 T cell receptor beta chains were all read from a single sample in a study of T-cell memory formation after mild COVID-19. One entry per CDR3 protein results from TCRdb running MiXCR on the 5' RACE reads. The sample holds about 170,000 distinct CDR3 sequences, 10% to 15% seen once. The sample comprised PBMCs or a T cell subset sorted from them (not recorded which). The receptors originated from a man between 18 and 29 years old who had mild COVID-19 (a few samples of this study predate the infection). Cell type and time point are not known.

J is TRBJ1-5 and V is TRBV5-1; 10 bases agree with TRBD1. The CDR3 is 17 amino acids. CDR1 and CDR2 (germline): SGHRS, YFSETQ. The trim removed 0 bases at V and 5 bases at J, leaving 8 bases unmatched. The chain's CDR3 is CASSLGVTDRGDQPQHF. CDR3 in DNA: TGCGCCAGCAGCTTGGGTGTGACGGACAGGGGGGATCAGCCCCAGCATTTT.

This clonotype was counted a few times. The rearrangement links TRBV7-2 to TRBJ2-1, with a tentative D call TRBD2 (6 bases). The CDR3 is made up of 14 amino acids. Per the germline V gene, CDR1 is SGHTA and CDR2 is FQGNSA. Between the trimmed V and J ends, which lost 1 base and 8 bases, there was a span of 12 bases. The CDR3 is CASSLGRASDEQFF. The DNA for the CDR3 is TGTGCCAGCAGCTTAGGAAGGGCTAGCGATGAGCAGTTCTTC.

The chain links TRBV29-1 to TRBJ1-1; tentative D call: TRBD1 (5 bases). The length of the CDR3 is 10 residues. V was cut by 1 base and J by 12 bases, with 9 bases left in between. The germline gives CDR1 SQVTM, CDR2 ANQGSEA. This CDR3 reads CSVEGQGPFF. In DNA, the CDR3 is TGCAGCGTTGAAGGCCAGGGTCCTTTCTTT.

The CDR3 loop reads CSATAGGHYNEQFF. CDR3 nucleotide sequence: TGCAGTGCCACAGCGGGGGGCCATTACAATGAGCAGTTCTTC. V usage is TRBV20-1 and J usage is TRBJ2-1, with 9 bases identical to TRBD2. The CDR3 length is 14 residues. J lost 4 bases, V lost 6 bases, and 7 bases had no gene match. Germline CDR1 reads DFQATT; CDR2 reads SNEGSKA (reference sequence).

The chain carries TRBV27 and TRBJ2-1; no firm D call. V lost 2 bases and J lost 0, with 11 bases in between. The germline V gene has CDR1 MNHEY and CDR2 SMNVEV (reference sequence). The CDR3 runs to 16 residues. CDR3 in amino acids: CASSLQAISSYNEQFF. In DNA form, the CDR3 reads TGTGCCAGCAGTTTACAGGCGATCTCCTCCTACAATGAGCAGTTCTTC.

The chain joins TRBV7-2 to TRBJ2-2; TRBD1 is a possible D gene (6 bases). The length of the CDR3 is 15 residues. The V gene lost 4 bases and the J gene lost 6 bases, with 15 bases spanning the gap. CDR1 and CDR2 from the germline V gene are SGHTA and FQGNSA. This chain's CDR3 is CASSSKQGKAGELFF. The CDR3 DNA follows: TGTGCCAGCAGCTCGAAACAGGGAAAGGCCGGGGAGCTGTTTTTT.

This clonotype was observed a handful of times. The V gene is TRBV7-9, the J gene TRBJ2-2; D is uncertain. V was cut by 6 bases and J by 2 bases, with 4 bases left in between. The CDR3 sequence is 12 residues long. Germline CDR1 SEHNR, CDR2 FQNEAQ (reference sequence). The CDR3 region is CASSVNTGELFF. The DNA of the CDR3 is TGTGCCAGCAGTGTTAACACCGGGGAGCTGTTTTTT. Drawing the rest from reference TRBV7-9 and TRBJ2-2, the complete variable domain is DTGVSQNPRHKITKRGQNVTFRCDPISEHNRLYWYRQTLGQGPEFLTYFQNEAQLEKSRLLSDRFSAERPKGSFSTLEIQRTEQGDSAMYLCASSVNTGELFFGEGSRLTVL.

This clonotype was observed at least ten times. The gene calls are TRBV14 and TRBJ2-5; D remains ambiguous. In germline, CDR1 is SGHDN, CDR2 FVKESK. The ends were cut back, 0 bases at V and 4 bases at J, with 6 bases in the middle. The CDR3 loop spans 13 amino acids. CDR3 nucleotides: TGTGCCAGCAGCCAAGATTGGGGAGAGACCCAGTACTTC. Amino acid sequence: CASSQDWGETQYF.

This sequence joins TRBV7-2 and TRBJ2-5, with 12 bases that match TRBD2. The junction had 9 bases not matched to a gene; V was cut back by 5 bases and J by 5 bases. The germline V gene has CDR1 SGHTA and CDR2 FQGNSA. The CDR3 extends over 16 amino acids. CDR3: CASSLGLAGRTETQYF. CDR3 DNA: TGTGCCAGCAGCCTCGGACTAGCGGGGCGTACGGAGACCCAGTACTTC. The full variable domain, in which reference TRBV7-2 and TRBJ2-5 provide the parts outside the CDR3, is GAGVSQSPSNKVTEKGKDVELRCDPISGHTALYWYRQSLGQGLEFLIYFQGNSAPDKSGLPSDRFSAERTGGSVSTLTIQRTQQEDSAVYLCASSLGLAGRTETQYFGPGTRLLVL.

The table lists this clonotype with many counts. CDR3: CASSRDRFFTEAFF. In nucleotides, the CDR3 is TGTGCCAGCAGCCGGGACAGATTTTTCACTGAAGCTTTCTTT. The V and J genes are TRBV7-2 and TRBJ1-1; TRBD1 aligns across 7 bases. Germline V gene data show CDR1 as SGHTA and CDR2 as FQGNSA. The CDR3 length is 14 residues. V shed 5 bases and J 4 bases; nucleotides not matched to a gene: 7. Looking up the rest from reference TRBV7-2 and TRBJ1-1 gives the full variable domain: GAGVSQSPSNKVTEKGKDVELRCDPISGHTALYWYRQSLGQGLEFLIYFQGNSAPDKSGLPSDRFSAERTGGSVSTLTIQRTQQEDSAVYLCASSRDRFFTEAFFGQGTRLTVV.

This clonotype has more than one count but fewer than ten. The CDR3 region is CATRKGRNQETQYF. CDR3 in DNA: TGTGCCACTCGGAAGGGGCGGAATCAAGAGACCCAGTACTTC. The genes are TRBV19 and TRBJ2-5, with a weak D call TRBD1 (5 bases). V lost 10 bases, J lost 2 bases, and 17 bases lay in between. The V gene's germline CDR1 is LNHDA and CDR2 SQIVND (reference sequence). The length of the CDR3 is 14 residues.

This clonotype was observed a handful of times. The gene calls are TRBV5-1 and TRBJ1-6; D might be TRBD1 (5 bases). CDR3 size: 15 residues. Trimming took off 1 base at V and 6 bases at J, with 11 bases between the two ends. From germline, CDR1 is SGHRS and CDR2 YFSETQ. In DNA, the CDR3 is TGCGCCAGCAGCTTGATCACGGGGCCTAATTCACCCCTCCACTTT. Its translation is CASSLITGPNSPLHF.

This clonotype has more than one count but fewer than ten. J is TRBJ2-2 and V is TRBV4-1; the match to TRBD2 covers 11 bases. CDR3 length: 17 residues. After removal of 4 bases from V and 2 bases from J, the junction contained 6 bases not matched to a gene. Germline V CDR1 and CDR2: MGHRA, YSYEKL. Here the CDR3 reads CASSLLLAGVNTGELFF. In nucleotides, the CDR3 is TGCGCCAGCAGCCTATTACTAGCGGGGGTCAACACCGGGGAGCTGTTTTTT.

The chain links TRBV5-1 to TRBJ2-7; a weak D match, TRBD2 (5 bases). Germline V gene data show CDR1 as SGHRS and CDR2 as YFSETQ. CDR3 length equals 15 residues. Trimming cost V 0 bases and J 1 base, with 11 bases left between them. The CDR3 here is CASSLVAGGSYEQYF. In nucleotides, the CDR3 is TGCGCCAGCAGCTTGGTTGCGGGCGGTTCCTACGAGCAGTACTTC.

This clonotype was found a few times. The chain carries TRBV6-5 and TRBJ2-1; 11 bases are shared with TRBD1. The germline gives CDR1 MNHEY, CDR2 SVGAGI. V gave up 5 bases and J gave up 10 bases; unmatched junction bases: 10. The length of the CDR3 is 15 residues. The CDR3 nucleotides read TGTGCCAGCAGTCGTCAGGGACAGGGGGTGTGGGAGCAGTTCTTC. Amino acid sequence: CASSRQGQGVWEQFF.

This clonotype has more than one count but fewer than ten. The rearrangement uses TRBV7-3 and TRBJ2-6, with D perhaps TRBD1 (5 bases). Germline values: CDR1 SGHTA, CDR2 FQGTGA. This CDR3 comprises 19 residues. The V and J ends lost 2 bases and 1 base respectively, with 18 bases between them. Written as DNA, the CDR3 is TGTGCCAGCAGCTTAGAGTCTCCAGGGTCCATGTCTGGGGCCAACGTCCTGACTTTC. Encoded protein: CASSLESPGSMSGANVLTF. Variable domain in full (rest from reference TRBV7-3 and TRBJ2-6): GAGVSQTPSNKVTEKGKYVELRCDPISGHTALYWYRQSLGQGPEFLIYFQGTGAADDSGLPNDRFFAVRPEGSVSTLKIQRTERGDSAVYLCASSLESPGSMSGANVLTFGAGSRLTVL.

This clonotype showed up just a few times. The chain is built from TRBV18 and TRBJ2-7, with D unclear. Trimming pared 1 base from V and 4 bases from J, leaving 8 bases between. CDR3 length: 13 residues. The germline V gene encodes CDR1 KGHSH and CDR2 LQKENI. The CDR3, as DNA: TGTGCCAGCTCACCACTCCAGGAATACGAGCAGTACGTC. This translates into CASSPLQEYEQYV.